A selection of T cell receptor beta chains follows, all from one sample in a study of identical twins. TCRdb re-derived calls from the 5' RACE reads in MiXCR, one entry per CDR3 protein. This table has roughly 1,500,000 distinct CDR3 sequences, more than 30% appearing once. Input material: cord blood. The receptors were sampled from a newborn girl in good health. The CDR3 runs from the conserved cysteine through the conserved F or W. The D gene is left open where the match is weak. Part of the rows lack a size; the others show once, few, many or a class for expanded clones.

>TRBD2|many|TRBV29-1|TRBJ2-1
CSAKPVGGSYNEQFF
TGCAGCGCCAAACCGGTGGGGGGGTCCTACAATGAGCAGTTCTTC
>NA|few|TRBV11-2|TRBJ2-3
CASSLNVGADTQYF
TGTGCCAGCAGCTTAAATGTAGGGGCAGATACGCAGTATTTT
>NA|NA|TRBV7-2|TRBJ1-6
CASSLESVYNSPLHF
TGTGCCAGCAGCTTAGAATCAGTCTATAATTCACCCCTCCACTTT
>NA|many|TRBV10-3|TRBJ2-3
CAISESRAGLRRDTQYF
TGTGCCATCAGTGAGTCTCGGGCGGGATTGCGAAGAGATACGCAGTATTTT
>TRBD2|NA|TRBV20-1|TRBJ2-1
CSARDRLAVYNEQFF
TGCAGTGCTAGGGACCGACTAGCGGTTTACAATGAGCAGTTCTTC
>TRBD1|many|TRBV29-1|TRBJ1-2
CSDQTGVNYGYTF
TGCAGCGACCAGACAGGGGTTAACTATGGCTACACCTTC
>NA|few|TRBV7-9|TRBJ2-5
CASSLRTSYQETQYF
TGTGCCAGCAGCTTAAGGACCTCGTACCAAGAGACCCAGTACTTC
>TRBD1|NA|TRBV29-1|TRBJ2-5
CSVRQGGWQETQYF
TGCAGCGTAAGACAGGGTGGTTGGCAAGAGACCCAGTACTTC
>TRBD1|NA|TRBV15|TRBJ1-5
CATSNFPGQLNQPQHF
TGTGCCACCAGCAACTTTCCGGGACAGTTAAATCAGCCCCAGCATTTT
>TRBD1|few|TRBV20-1|TRBJ1-1
CSASGDRGLWGKTEAFF
TGCAGTGCTAGTGGCGACAGGGGGCTTTGGGGTAAGACTGAAGCTTTCTTT
>TRBD1|few|TRBV29-1|TRBJ2-2
CSVADPGTGRTGELFF
TGCAGCGTTGCGGACCCCGGGACAGGGAGGACCGGGGAGCTGTTTTTT
>TRBD1|few|TRBV6-6|TRBJ2-7
CASSYSAGGGEQYF
TGTGCCAGCAGTTACTCTGCAGGGGGCGGAGAGCAGTACTTC
>NA|many|TRBV10-3|TRBJ1-4
CAISGTAPHEKLFF
TGTGCCATCAGTGGTACAGCGCCCCATGAAAAACTGTTTTTT
>NA|few|TRBV28|TRBJ1-5
CASTIPGQPQHF
TGTGCCAGCACTATACCTGGGCAGCCCCAGCATTTT
>NA|many|TRBV29-1|TRBJ2-7
CSVVRGYEQYF
TGCAGCGTTGTGCGGGGATACGAGCAGTACTTC
>NA|NA|TRBV10-3|TRBJ1-3
CAISDNSGNTIYF
TGTGCCATCAGTGACAACTCTGGAAACACCATATATTTT
>TRBD2|few|TRBV28|TRBJ2-7
CASSSGGKTYEQYF
TGTGCCAGCAGTTCGGGGGGAAAGACTTACGAGCAGTACTTC
>NA|few|TRBV2|TRBJ2-7
CASPKSGTVPEQYF
TGTGCCAGCCCGAAGAGTGGGACCGTCCCCGAGCAGTACTTC
>NA|many|TRBV11-2|TRBJ1-1
CASSLSQNTEAFF
TGCGCCAGCAGCTTGAGCCAGAACACTGAAGCTTTCTTT
>TRBD2|NA|TRBV28|TRBJ2-2
CASSLKYGTSGKAGELFF
TGTGCCAGCAGTTTAAAGTATGGGACTAGCGGGAAGGCCGGGGAGCTGTTTTTT
>NA|NA|TRBV2|TRBJ1-4
CASNAPGQNEKLFF
TGTGCCAGCAACGCGCCCGGACAGAATGAAAAACTGTTTTTT
>TRBD1|few|TRBV29-1|TRBJ2-2
CSVDAETGVSGELFF
TGCAGCGTTGATGCTGAGACAGGGGTATCCGGGGAGCTGTTTTTT
>NA|few|TRBV10-3|TRBJ1-4
CAISESTGVAEKLFF
TGTGCCATCAGTGAGTCGACGGGGGTCGCTGAAAAACTGTTTTTT